This T cell receptor beta chain was sequenced for a study of shared clonotypes between healthy human individuals. Study-wide background: Researchers assigned three CD4 naive, three CD4 memory, two CD8 naive and one CD8 memory plate to each donor.

The trim removed 5 bases at V and 5 bases at J, leaving 9 bases unmatched. Per the germline V gene, CDR1 is SGHNT and CDR2 is YENEEA. This CDR3 has 15 amino acids. Findings and limits, study-wide: An expected dependence of interdonor clonotype sharing on sequencing depth was noted. The study found lower generation probabilities in non-shared clonotypes than in those shared by all four donors.

Terminally differentiated effector memory CD45RA+ cells were left out of the naive CD8 fraction, which was CD45RO-negative and positively selected for CCR7. With respect to this clone: The antigen is undetermined.

TCRdb's table, derived via immunoSEQ multiplex PCR, lists solely in-frame clones and lacks some. The sample shows under 1 million clones, 85% to 95% of them seen only once. The origin of this receptor is a man aged 30 to 39 in good health. The gene calls are TRBV11-3 and TRBJ2-7; TRBD1 matches at 10 bases. Sequences were obtained from naive CD8+ T cells sorted from blood. Written as DNA, the CDR3 is TGTGCCAGCAGCCCCGGGACAGGGGTCGTCAACGAGCAGTACTTC. It specifies CASSPGTGVVNEQYF.